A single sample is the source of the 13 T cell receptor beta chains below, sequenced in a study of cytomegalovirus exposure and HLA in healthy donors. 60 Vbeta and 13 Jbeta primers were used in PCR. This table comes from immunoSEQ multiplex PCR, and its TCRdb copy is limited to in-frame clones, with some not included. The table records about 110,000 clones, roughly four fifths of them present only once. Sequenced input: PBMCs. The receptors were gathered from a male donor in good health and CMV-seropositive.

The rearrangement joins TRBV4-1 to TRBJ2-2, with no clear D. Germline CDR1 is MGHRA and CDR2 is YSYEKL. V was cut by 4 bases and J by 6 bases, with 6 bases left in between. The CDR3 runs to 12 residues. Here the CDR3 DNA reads TGCGCCAGCAGCCGGGCCGCCGGGGAGCTGTTTTTT. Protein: CASSRAAGELFF.

In DNA form, the CDR3 reads TGTGCCAGTATCTCTGACAGGGACACCGGGGAGCTGTTTTTT. Translation: CASISDRDTGELFF. V and J are TRBV19 and TRBJ2-2; 7 nucleotides align to TRBD1. Per germline, CDR1 LNHDA and CDR2 SQIVND (reference sequence). This CDR3 has 14 amino acids. V trimming: 7 bases; J trimming: 3 bases; junction bases outside the gene matches: 5.

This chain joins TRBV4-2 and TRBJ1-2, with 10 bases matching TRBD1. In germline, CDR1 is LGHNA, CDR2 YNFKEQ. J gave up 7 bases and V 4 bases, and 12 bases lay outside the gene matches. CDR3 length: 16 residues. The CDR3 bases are TGTGCCAGCAGCCTGCGACAGGGGGCTACCGAGGTTGGCTACACCTTC. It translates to CASSLRQGATEVGYTF.

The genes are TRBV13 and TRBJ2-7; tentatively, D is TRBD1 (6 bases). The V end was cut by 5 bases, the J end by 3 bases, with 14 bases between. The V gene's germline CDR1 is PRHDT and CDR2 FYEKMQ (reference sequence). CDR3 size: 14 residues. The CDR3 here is CASSPRDTYYEQYF. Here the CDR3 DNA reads TGTGCCAGCAGCCCCCGGGACACCTACTACGAGCAGTACTTC.

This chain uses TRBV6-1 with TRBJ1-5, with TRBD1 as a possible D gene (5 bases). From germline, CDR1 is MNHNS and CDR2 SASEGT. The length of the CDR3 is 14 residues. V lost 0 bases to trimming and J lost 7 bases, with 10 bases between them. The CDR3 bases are TGTGCCAGCAGTGAAGCCCAGGGAGGACAGCCCCAGCATTTT. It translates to CASSEAQGGQPQHF.

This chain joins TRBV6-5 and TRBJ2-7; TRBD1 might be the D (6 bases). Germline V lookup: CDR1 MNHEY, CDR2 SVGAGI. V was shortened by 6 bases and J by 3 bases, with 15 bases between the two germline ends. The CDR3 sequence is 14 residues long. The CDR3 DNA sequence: TGTGCCAGCAGCGGAAGGATAGGGGGCTACGAGCAGTACTTC. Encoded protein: CASSGRIGGYEQYF.

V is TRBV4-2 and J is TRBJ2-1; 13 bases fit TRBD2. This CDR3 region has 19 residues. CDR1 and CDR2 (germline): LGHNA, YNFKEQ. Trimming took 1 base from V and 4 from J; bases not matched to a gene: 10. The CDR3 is CASSQAGLAGPRPYNEQFF. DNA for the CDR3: TGTGCCAGCAGCCAAGCGGGACTAGCGGGGCCGCGGCCTTACAATGAGCAGTTCTTC.

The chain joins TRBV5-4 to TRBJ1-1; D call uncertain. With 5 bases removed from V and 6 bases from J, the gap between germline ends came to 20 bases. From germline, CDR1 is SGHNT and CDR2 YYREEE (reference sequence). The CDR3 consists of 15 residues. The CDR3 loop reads CASSKLASLEAEAFF. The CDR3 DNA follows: TGTGCCAGCAGTAAGCTTGCGTCCCTGGAGGCTGAAGCTTTCTTT.

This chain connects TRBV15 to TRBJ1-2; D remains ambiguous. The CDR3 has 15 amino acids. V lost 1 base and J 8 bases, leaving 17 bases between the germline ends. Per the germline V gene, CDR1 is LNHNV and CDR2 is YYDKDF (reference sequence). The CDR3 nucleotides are TGTGCCACCAGCAGAGGTGGCGGCGGGCCGCACGGCTACACCTTC. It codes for CATSRGGGGPHGYTF. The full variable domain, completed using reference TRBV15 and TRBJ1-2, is DAMVIQNPRYQVTQFGKPVTLSCSQTLNHNVMYWYQQKSSQAPKLLFHYYDKDFNNEADTPDNFQSRRPNTSFCFLDIRSPGLGDTAMYLCATSRGGGGPHGYTFGSGTRLTVV.

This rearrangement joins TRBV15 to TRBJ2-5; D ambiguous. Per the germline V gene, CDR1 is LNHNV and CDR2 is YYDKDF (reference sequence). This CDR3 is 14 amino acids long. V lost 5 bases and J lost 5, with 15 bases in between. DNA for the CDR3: TGTGCCACCAGCGGCGGCTTATCGAGGGAGACCCAGTACTTC. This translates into CATSGGLSRETQYF.

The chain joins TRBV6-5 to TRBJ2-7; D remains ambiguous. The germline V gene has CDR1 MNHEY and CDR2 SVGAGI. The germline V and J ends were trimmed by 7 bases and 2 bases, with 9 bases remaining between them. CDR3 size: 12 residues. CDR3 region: CASTGRPYEQYF. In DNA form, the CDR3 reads TGTGCCAGCACAGGCAGGCCCTACGAGCAGTACTTC.

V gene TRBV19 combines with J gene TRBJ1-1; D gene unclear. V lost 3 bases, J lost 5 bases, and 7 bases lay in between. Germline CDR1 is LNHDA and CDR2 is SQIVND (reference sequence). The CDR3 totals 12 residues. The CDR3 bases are TGTGCCAGTAGTATGGGCTATACTGAAGCTTTCTTT. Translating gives CASSMGYTEAFF.

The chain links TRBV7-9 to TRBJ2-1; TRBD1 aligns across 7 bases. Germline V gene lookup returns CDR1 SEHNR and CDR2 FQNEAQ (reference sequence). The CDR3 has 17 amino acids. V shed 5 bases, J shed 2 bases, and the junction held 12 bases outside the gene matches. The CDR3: CASSTAEDRITYNEQFF. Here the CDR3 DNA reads TGTGCCAGCAGCACCGCCGAGGACAGGATAACCTACAATGAGCAGTTCTTC.